This T cell receptor beta chain was profiled in a study of blood T cell repertoires in COVID-19. Trimming cost V 4 bases and J 0 bases, with 8 bases left between them. The CDR3 is 14 residues long. Per the germline V gene, CDR1 is SGHNT and CDR2 is YYREEE (reference sequence). This table comes from immunoSEQ multiplex PCR, and its TCRdb copy is limited to in-frame clones, with some not included. Of fewer than 30,000 clones in the sample, approximately 84% were seen once. The receptor comes from a middle-aged man with active or convalescent COVID-19. This chain links TRBV5-4 with TRBJ1-5; TRBD1 is a possible D gene (6 bases). The sequenced material came from peripheral blood. As DNA, the CDR3 is TGTGCCAGCAGCCGCAGGGGTAGCAATCAGCCCCAGCATTTT. Translating it yields CASSRRGSNQPQHF.